The clone carrying this T cell receptor beta chain occurred a few times. These data come from a study of blood T cell repertoires in COVID-19. Using immunoSEQ multiplex PCR, the repertoire was profiled, and TCRdb retains in-frame clones only, with some absent. The profile shows some 73,000 clones, 75% to 80% of them singletons. The source material was peripheral blood. The receptor's source is a man aged 65-85 years with COVID-19, enrolled during active disease.

CDR3 bases: TGTGCCAGCAGCTTGCGGTTCCAAGAGACCCAGTACTTC. It encodes CASSLRFQETQYF. The V gene is TRBV5-6, the J gene TRBJ2-5; D gene ambiguous. The V gene's germline CDR1 is SGHDT and CDR2 YYEEEE. The CDR3 runs 13 residues. V was trimmed by 1 base and J by 1 base, leaving 5 bases between them.